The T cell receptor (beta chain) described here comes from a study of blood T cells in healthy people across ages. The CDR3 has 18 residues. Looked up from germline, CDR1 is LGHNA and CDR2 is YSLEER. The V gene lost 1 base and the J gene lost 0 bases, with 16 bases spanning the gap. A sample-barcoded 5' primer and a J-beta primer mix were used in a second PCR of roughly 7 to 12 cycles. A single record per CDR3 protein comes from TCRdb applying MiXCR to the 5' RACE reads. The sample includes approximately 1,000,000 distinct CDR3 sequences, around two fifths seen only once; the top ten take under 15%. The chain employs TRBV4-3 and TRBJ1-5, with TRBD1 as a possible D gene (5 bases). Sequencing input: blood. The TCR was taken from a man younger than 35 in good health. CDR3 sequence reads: CASSQVRAQHYSNQPQHF. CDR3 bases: TGCGCCAGCAGCCAAGTCAGGGCCCAACACTATAGCAATCAGCCCCAGCATTTT.